This TCR beta chain was found in a study of identical twins. TCRdb re-called the 5' RACE reads through MiXCR, storing one row per CDR3 protein. The sample contains 700,000 or so distinct CDR3 sequences, around 20% of which appear only once. Study conclusions and caveats: For out-of-frame beta sequences, excess twin sharing was weaker. In cord blood, abundant beta clonotypes had fewer insertions; memory showed no trend.

As regards this clonotype: Its antigen is currently unknown.

CDR1 is SGDLS and CDR2 is YYNGEE in the germline V gene. This CDR3 spans 16 amino acids. V lost 0 bases to trimming and J lost 2 bases; unmatched junction nucleotides: 7. These data also formed part of another study, on T cells expressing NK-cell markers.

The sequencing input was PBMCs. V is TRBV9 and J is TRBJ1-1; 7 bases agree with TRBD1. The receptor comes from a woman under 30 in good health. This CDR3 is CASSVGPGQSNTEAFF. CDR3 nucleotide sequence: TGTGCCAGCAGCGTAGGCCCGGGACAGAGTAACACTGAAGCTTTCTTT.